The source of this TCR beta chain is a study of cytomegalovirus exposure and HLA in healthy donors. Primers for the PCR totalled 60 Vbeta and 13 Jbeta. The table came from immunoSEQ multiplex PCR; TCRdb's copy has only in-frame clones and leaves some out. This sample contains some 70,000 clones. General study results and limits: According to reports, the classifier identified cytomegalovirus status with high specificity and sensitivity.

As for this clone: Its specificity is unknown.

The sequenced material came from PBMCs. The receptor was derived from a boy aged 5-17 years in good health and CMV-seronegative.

The CDR3 coding sequence is TGCGCCAGCAGCCAAGGGACAGGGACCTCAACTGAAGCTTTCTTT. Residues: CASSQGTGTSTEAFF. The rearrangement links TRBV4-3 to TRBJ1-1; 8 bases match TRBD1. Per the germline V gene, CDR1 is LGHNA and CDR2 is YSLEER. Trimming took 1 base from V and 5 from J; bases not matched to a gene: 6. This CDR3 region has 15 residues.